This TCR beta chain was identified during a study of graft-versus-host responses after intestinal transplantation. Study information: Each of the recipients got a multivisceral, liver-intestinal, or isolated intestinal transplant. Anti-thymocyte globulin induction, then tacrolimus and steroids for around three years, went to all recipients. Findings of the study overall: Graft-versus-host to host-versus-graft clonal ratios in allografts were high in patients with graft-donor T cell macrochimerism.

The CDR3 spans 15 residues. V was cut by 5 bases and J by 2 bases, with 16 bases left in between. Germline V CDR1 and CDR2: MNHEY, SMNVEV (reference sequence). Assay: immunoSEQ multiplex PCR; the TCRdb copy retains only in-frame clones and omits some. In the table there are approximately 89,000 clones, approximately 90% of which are singletons. Concerning this clone itself: Its antigen is unknown.

The source material was PBMCs, sampled roughly 68 weeks after intestinal transplant. The chain joins TRBV27 to TRBJ2-7; a weak D match, TRBD1 (6 bases). This clonotype was sampled from a human patient who received an intestinal transplant, so some T cells may come from the graft donor. The CDR3, as DNA: TGTGCCAGCAGTCGACCCACAGGGATACCCTACGAGCAGTACTTC. As protein: CASSRPTGIPYEQYF.